This TCR beta chain was identified during a study of post-analysis software for immune sequencing data. Study results and caveats: Normalized Chao1 diversity was significantly reduced in patients versus controls. Controls showed lower frequencies than patients for a few TRBV segments, and TRBV5-6, TRBV5-1 and TRBV20-1 were among these.

With regard to this clonotype: As yet, its antigen is unknown.

The germline V and J ends were trimmed by 6 bases and 4 bases, with 12 bases remaining between them. Germline V lookup: CDR1 DFQATT, CDR2 SNEGSKA (reference sequence). The CDR3 has 13 residues. Unique molecular identifiers had been added to the TCR beta cDNA libraries. Approximately 0.5 million cDNA molecules were recovered from an input of about 0.85 to 11 million T cells. TCRdb recomputed calls from the PCR reads with MiXCR, one row per CDR3 protein. Here the sample spans 400,000 to 500,000 distinct CDR3 sequences, about 40% being singletons. This receptor was obtained from a girl aged 2 to 9 with multiple sclerosis. Sequences were obtained from blood. The rearrangement links TRBV20-1 to TRBJ1-4; D unclear. CDR3 nucleotides: TGCAGTGCCATCAGGAACAGTAATGAAAAACTGTTTTTT. It translates to CSAIRNSNEKLFF.